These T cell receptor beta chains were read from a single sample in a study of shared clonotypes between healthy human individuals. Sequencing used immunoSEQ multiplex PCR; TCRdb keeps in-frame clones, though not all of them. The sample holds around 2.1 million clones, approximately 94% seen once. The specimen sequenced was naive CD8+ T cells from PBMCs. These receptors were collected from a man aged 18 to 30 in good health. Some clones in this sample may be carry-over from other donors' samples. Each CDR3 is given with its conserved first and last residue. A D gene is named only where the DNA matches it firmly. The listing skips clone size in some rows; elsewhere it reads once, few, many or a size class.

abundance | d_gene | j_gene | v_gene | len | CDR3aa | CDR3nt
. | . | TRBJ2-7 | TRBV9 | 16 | CASSEGVRDISYEQYF | TGTGCCAGCAGCGAGGGGGTAAGGGACATTTCCTACGAGCAGTACTTC
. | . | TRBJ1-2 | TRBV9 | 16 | CASSVAPDRRNYGYTF | TGTGCCAGCAGCGTAGCTCCGGACAGAAGGAACTATGGCTACACCTTC
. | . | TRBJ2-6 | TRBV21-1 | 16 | CASSKTRSSGANVLTF | TGTGCCAGCAGCAAGACCCGTAGCTCTGGGGCCAACGTCCTGACTTTC
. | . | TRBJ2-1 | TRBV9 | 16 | CASSANLAPAYNEQFF | TGTGCCAGCAGCGCGAATCTAGCGCCAGCCTACAATGAGCAGTTCTTC
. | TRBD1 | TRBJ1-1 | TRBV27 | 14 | CASSSDRGRGSAFF | TGTGCCAGCAGTTCGGACAGGGGGCGCGGATCAGCTTTCTTT
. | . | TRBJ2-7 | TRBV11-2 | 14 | CASSLIGSWYEQYF | TGTGCCAGCAGCTTAATTGGCAGCTGGTACGAGCAGTACTTC
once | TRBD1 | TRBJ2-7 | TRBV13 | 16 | CASSLAGDRGPYEQYF | TGTGCCAGCAGCTTAGCAGGGGACAGGGGGCCCTACGAGCAGTACTTC
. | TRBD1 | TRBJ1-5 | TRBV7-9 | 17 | CASSHSQGGSSNQPQHF | TGTGCCAGCAGCCATTCCCAGGGGGGGAGTAGCAATCAGCCCCAGCATTTT
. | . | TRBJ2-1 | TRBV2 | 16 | CASSETVAGRGNEQFF | TGTGCCAGCAGTGAAACTGTCGCGGGGAGGGGGAATGAGCAGTTCTTC
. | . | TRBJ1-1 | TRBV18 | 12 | CASGAGSTEAFF | TGTGCCAGTGGGGCAGGGTCTACTGAAGCTTTCTTT
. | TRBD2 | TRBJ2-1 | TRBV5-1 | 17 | CASSIILAGEPYNEQFF | TGCGCCAGCAGCATCATCCTAGCGGGAGAGCCATACAATGAGCAGTTCTTC
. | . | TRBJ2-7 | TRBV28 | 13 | CASRFGVSYEQYF | TGTGCCAGCAGGTTCGGGGTTTCCTACGAGCAGTACTTC
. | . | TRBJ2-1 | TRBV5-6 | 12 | CASSFGWNEQFF | TGTGCCAGCAGCTTCGGTTGGAATGAGCAGTTCTTC
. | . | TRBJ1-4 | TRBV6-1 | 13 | CASSGQEFEKLFF | TGTGCCAGCAGTGGACAGGAATTTGAAAAACTGTTTTTT
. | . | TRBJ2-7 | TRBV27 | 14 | CASSLRASQREQYF | TGTGCCAGCAGTTTAAGGGCTAGTCAGCGCGAGCAGTACTTC
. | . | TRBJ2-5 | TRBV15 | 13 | CATSPISQETQYF | TGTGCCACCAGCCCGATATCCCAAGAGACCCAGTACTTC
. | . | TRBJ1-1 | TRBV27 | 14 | CASTLTVLVAEAFF | TGTGCCAGCACCCTTACTGTACTCGTCGCTGAAGCTTTCTTT
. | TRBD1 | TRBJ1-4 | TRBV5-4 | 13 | CASSGDRDEKLFF | TGTGCCAGCAGCGGGGACAGGGACGAAAAACTGTTTTTT
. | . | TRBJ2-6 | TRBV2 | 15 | CASTGGPGGANVLTF | TGTGCCAGCACCGGGGGGCCTGGCGGGGCCAACGTCCTGACTTTC
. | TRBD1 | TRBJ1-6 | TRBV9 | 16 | CASSASPAGGFSPLHF | TGTGCCAGCAGCGCGTCCCCGGCAGGGGGCTTTTCACCCCTCCACTTT
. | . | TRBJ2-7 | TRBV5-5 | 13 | CASSLSMIYEQYF | TGTGCCAGCAGCTTGTCGATGATCTACGAGCAGTACTTC
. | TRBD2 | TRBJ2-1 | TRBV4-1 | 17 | CASSPGTSVRLGDEQFF | TGCGCCAGCAGCCCTGGGACTAGCGTCCGACTGGGCGATGAGCAGTTCTTC
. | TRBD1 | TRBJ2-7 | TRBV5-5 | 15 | CASSLAPTGAYEQYF | TGTGCCAGCAGCTTGGCTCCGACAGGGGCCTACGAGCAGTACTTC
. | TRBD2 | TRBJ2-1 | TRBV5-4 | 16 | CASSSHLAGESNEQFF | TGTGCCAGCAGTAGTCATCTAGCGGGAGAATCCAATGAGCAGTTCTTC
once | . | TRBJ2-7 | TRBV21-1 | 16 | CASSKGYSGRSHEQYF | TGTGCCAGCAGCAAAGGGTATAGCGGGAGGAGTCACGAGCAGTACTTC
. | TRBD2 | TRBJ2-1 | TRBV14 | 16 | CASSQGVPSGSNEQFF | TGTGCCAGCAGCCAAGGAGTCCCTAGCGGGAGTAATGAGCAGTTCTTC
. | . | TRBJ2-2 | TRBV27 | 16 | CASSLWARTNTGELFF | TGTGCCAGCAGTTTATGGGCCCGGACGAACACCGGGGAGCTGTTTTTT